These 26 T cell receptor beta chains originate from one sample sequenced in a study of shared clonotypes between healthy human individuals. The protocol was immunoSEQ multiplex PCR, while the TCRdb copy is restricted to in-frame clones and leaves out a portion. The table lists around 1.6 million clones, 98% of them singletons, with 0.4% to 0.45% in the top ten. The sequenced material came from naive CD4+ T cells sorted from blood. Sample subset: CD45RA+ positively selected. All receptors come from a man aged 25-45 years in good health.

The chain is built from TRBV7-9 and TRBJ2-1; D unresolved. V was clipped by 5 bases and J by 6 bases, with 11 bases between them. This CDR3 has 13 residues. Germline loops: CDR1 SEHNR, CDR2 FQNEAQ (reference sequence). The CDR3 DNA follows: TGTGCCAGCAGCCCCTTTACGGGCAATGAGCAGTTCTTC. This sequence encodes CASSPFTGNEQFF. The full variable domain, in which reference TRBV7-9 and TRBJ2-1 provide the parts outside the CDR3, is DTGVSQNPRHKITKRGQNVTFRCDPISEHNRLYWYRQTLGQGPEFLTYFQNEAQLEKSRLLSDRFSAERPKGSFSTLEIQRTEQGDSAMYLCASSPFTGNEQFFGPGTRLTVL.

This clone was seen once. This chain connects TRBV9 to TRBJ2-1; 9 positions agree with TRBD1. The germline CDR1 and CDR2 sequences are SGDLS and YYNGEE. This CDR3 spans 15 amino acids. V gave up 3 bases and J gave up 4 bases; unmatched junction bases: 5. CDR3 loop: CASSAGTGRYNEQFF. CDR3 coding DNA: TGTGCCAGCAGCGCCGGGACAGGGAGATACAATGAGCAGTTCTTC. The full variable domain, completed using reference TRBV9 and TRBJ2-1, is DSGVTQTPKHLITATGQRVTLRCSPRSGDLSVYWYQQSLDQGLQFLIQYYNGEERAKGNILERFSAQQFPDLHSELNLSSLELGDSALYFCASSAGTGRYNEQFFGPGTRLTVL.

V gene TRBV15 combines with J gene TRBJ2-7; 9 nucleotides align to TRBD1. Germline V gene data show CDR1 as LNHNV and CDR2 as YYDKDF (reference sequence). Trimming at V came to 1 base and at J to 5 bases, leaving 3 bases not matched to a gene. This CDR3 region has 14 residues. CDR3 DNA sequence: TGTGCCACCAGCAGAGGAGGGACAGGGAACGAGCAGTACTTC. It codes for CATSRGGTGNEQYF.

CDR3 nucleotide sequence: TGTGCCAGCAGTGGGGACAGGGCCTCCGCCTACGAGCAGTACTTC. Its protein product is CASSGDRASAYEQYF. The chain links TRBV6-1 to TRBJ2-7; 9 bases match TRBD1. This CDR3 is built from 15 residues. V trimming: 4 bases; J trimming: 2 bases; junction bases outside the gene matches: 6. Germline-derived CDR1 and CDR2 are MNHNS and SASEGT.

The J gene is TRBJ2-5, the V gene TRBV5-4, with D possibly TRBD1 on 5 matching bases. Germline CDR1 and CDR2: SGHNT and YYREEE (reference sequence). The CDR3 extends over 13 amino acids. V was shortened by 3 bases and J by 2 bases, with 8 bases between the two germline ends. The CDR3 bases are TGTGCCAGCAGCTCCAACAGGCAAGAGACCCAGTACTTC. It yields the protein CASSSNRQETQYF.

The chain is built from TRBV28 and TRBJ2-3; tentatively, D is TRBD1 (5 bases). V gave up 3 bases and J gave up 5 bases, with 6 bases separating them. Germline values: CDR1 MDHEN, CDR2 SYDVKM. CDR3 size: 12 residues. The CDR3 spells CASSLGQDTQYF. Here the CDR3 DNA reads TGTGCCAGCAGTTTGGGGCAAGATACGCAGTATTTT.

CDR3 in DNA: TGTGCCAGCCGCATCAGGTTCGAGAACACTGAAGCTTTCTTT. Translating it yields CASRIRFENTEAFF. This chain joins TRBV28 and TRBJ1-1; D is ambiguous. The V gene's germline CDR1 is MDHEN and CDR2 SYDVKM. V gave up 8 bases and J gave up 1 base, with 14 bases separating them. CDR3 length equals 14 residues.

The chain carries TRBV7-2 and TRBJ1-1, with 7 nucleotides matching TRBD1. CDR1 and CDR2 from the germline V gene are SGHTA and FQGNSA. CDR3 size: 14 residues. The V and J ends lost 2 bases and 9 bases, in that order; junction bases with no gene match: 9. DNA for the CDR3: TGTGCCAGCAGCTTAAGACAGGGCATAGGTAAAGCTTTCTTT. It is translated as CASSLRQGIGKAFF.

The rearrangement links TRBV6-6 to TRBJ1-2; D is perhaps TRBD1 (6 bases). V was pared by 2 bases and J by 6 bases, with 10 bases between. CDR3 length equals 13 residues. CDR1 is MNHNY and CDR2 is SVGAGI in the germline V gene (reference sequence). The CDR3 loop reads CASSYGQSNGYTF. DNA for the CDR3: TGTGCCAGCAGTTACGGACAGTCTAATGGCTACACCTTC.

CDR3: CAISVGRFQETQYF. The DNA of the CDR3 is TGTGCCATCAGTGTCGGACGCTTCCAAGAGACCCAGTACTTC. V gene TRBV10-3 combines with J gene TRBJ2-5; D is unresolved. This CDR3 spans 14 amino acids. Per germline, CDR1 ENHRY and CDR2 SYGVKD. V was pared by 4 bases and J by 1 base, with 10 bases between.

The J gene is TRBJ2-1, the V gene TRBV7-3, with D maybe TRBD1 (5 bases). This CDR3 is built from 17 residues. Per germline, CDR1 SGHTA and CDR2 FQGTGA. V lost 1 base, J lost 0 bases, and 13 bases lay in between. CDR3 sequence reads: CASSLSFRGSSYNEQFF. The CDR3 DNA reads as TGTGCCAGCAGCTTAAGCTTTAGGGGAAGCTCCTACAATGAGCAGTTCTTC.

This clone has only one observation. This rearrangement joins TRBV1 to TRBJ2-5; the table's D call, TRBD2, has no DNA check behind it. TRBV1 is classified as a pseudogene. This CDR3 is 12 amino acids long. CDR3 in amino acids: CTSSSSRETQYF. CDR3 sequence (DNA): TGCACCAGCAGCTCCTCTCGGGAGACCCAGTACTTC.

The chain carries TRBV7-9 and TRBJ2-1, with 11 bases lining up with TRBD2. Per germline, CDR1 SEHNR and CDR2 FQNEAQ (reference sequence). Trimming removed 2 bases from V and 6 bases from J; junction bases left unmatched: 3. The CDR3 totals 15 residues. CDR3 sequence reads: CASSLTSGRRNEQFF. CDR3 nucleotide sequence: TGTGCCAGCAGCTTAACTAGCGGGAGACGCAATGAGCAGTTCTTC.

Comment on this clone: The same CDR3 arises from other DNA sequences in this sample as well. The chain employs TRBV5-4 and TRBJ1-5; unclear D gene. CDR1 and CDR2 (germline): SGHNT, YYREEE (reference sequence). CDR3 length: 13 amino acids. V was clipped by 0 bases and J by 3 bases, with 4 bases between them. The CDR3 reads CASSLDPNQPQHF. The CDR3 DNA reads TGTGCCAGCAGCTTGGACCCCAATCAGCCCCAGCATTTT.

In this sample, this clone turned up once. J is TRBJ2-3 and V is TRBV5-1, with D unresolved. The germline gives CDR1 SGHRS, CDR2 YFSETQ. The CDR3 is 15 residues long. Trimming left V 0 bases short and J 2 bases short, with 10 bases between. This CDR3 is CASSLEPDTTDTQYF. The CDR3, as DNA: TGCGCCAGCAGCTTGGAACCAGATACCACAGATACGCAGTATTTT.

V gene TRBV7-2 combines with J gene TRBJ2-7, with D unclear. Trimming shortened V by 1 base and J by 6 bases, and 16 bases separated the two germline ends. The V gene's germline CDR1 is SGHTA and CDR2 FQGNSA. The CDR3 sequence is 15 residues long. The CDR3 reads CASSLVGSRVSEQYF. The CDR3 DNA reads TGTGCCAGCAGCTTAGTGGGTAGTAGGGTTAGCGAGCAGTACTTC.

V is TRBV19 and J is TRBJ2-4; 8 bases match TRBD1. Germline loops: CDR1 LNHDA, CDR2 SQIVND (reference sequence). The ends lost 5 bases at V and 8 bases at J; junction bases unmatched: 8. The CDR3 runs to 14 residues. The CDR3 sequence: CASSPRQGSHIQYF. The CDR3 DNA is TGTGCCAGTAGTCCCCGACAGGGGAGCCACATTCAGTACTTC.

This clone occurred a few times. The chain carries TRBV15 and TRBJ2-7; 8 nucleotides line up with TRBD2. There are 15 residues in the CDR3. CDR1 LNHNV and CDR2 YYDKDF come from the germline V gene (reference sequence). Trimming removed 3 bases from V and 6 bases from J; junction bases left unmatched: 10. This CDR3 reads CATSRAGGGEGEQYF. The CDR3 DNA is TGTGCCACCAGCAGGGCCGGGGGGGGTGAAGGCGAGCAGTACTTC.

The chain has TRBV5-5 and TRBJ2-7; D gene unclear. Trimming cost V 4 bases and J 6 bases, with 20 bases left between them. Germline V gene lookup returns CDR1 SGHKS and CDR2 YYEKEE (reference sequence). This CDR3 has 15 amino acids. CDR3: CASSPWSEFRTEQYF. The CDR3 coding sequence is TGTGCCAGCAGCCCGTGGTCGGAGTTCAGGACCGAGCAGTACTTC.

Concerning this clone: The identical CDR3 is also encoded by other nucleotide sequences in the sample. V and J are TRBV6-5 and TRBJ1-2; D gene uncertain. With 0 bases removed from V and 0 bases from J, the gap between germline ends came to 5 bases. Germline V gives CDR1 MNHEY, CDR2 SVGAGI. The CDR3 sequence is 14 residues long. The CDR3 spells CASSYSRANYGYTF. The CDR3 DNA reads as TGTGCCAGCAGTTACTCGAGAGCTAACTATGGCTACACCTTC.

The chain uses TRBV12-5 and TRBJ2-1, with TRBD2 matching over 11 bases. V lost 0 bases, J lost 9 bases, and 10 bases stayed unmatched. The CDR3 has 17 amino acids. Germline loops: CDR1 LGHNT, CDR2 FRNRAP. Here the CDR3 DNA reads TGTGCTAGTGGTTTGGTACTGGCTAGCGGGAGGTTCGGTGAGCAGTTCTTC. Its translation: CASGLVLASGRFGEQFF.

The chain links TRBV2 to TRBJ1-2; 8 bases are a match to TRBD1. The CDR3 is 13 residues long. After removal of 5 bases from V and 2 bases from J, the junction contained 1 base not matched to a gene. CDR1 is SNHLY and CDR2 is FYNNEI in the germline V gene. The CDR3 sequence: CASSWDRNYGYTF. The CDR3 DNA reads as TGTGCCAGCAGTTGGGACAGGAACTATGGCTACACCTTC.

This chain connects TRBV28 to TRBJ2-7; tentative D call: TRBD2 (6 bases). The germline V gene has CDR1 MDHEN and CDR2 SYDVKM. Trimming pared 6 bases from V and 2 bases from J, leaving 17 bases between. This CDR3 comprises 15 residues. The CDR3 DNA is TGTGCCAGCAGCGCCCCTATGGGGGGAACCTACGAGCAGTACTTC. It yields the protein CASSAPMGGTYEQYF.

This rearrangement joins TRBV5-1 to TRBJ2-1; a weak D match, TRBD2 (7 bases). The CDR3 sequence is 15 residues long. V dropped 2 bases and J dropped 5 bases, with 14 bases sitting between them. The V gene's germline CDR1 is SGHRS and CDR2 YFSETQ. Here the CDR3 DNA reads TGCGCCAGCAGCTTTGTAGGGGGAGGGGACAATGAGCAGTTCTTC. It codes for CASSFVGGGDNEQFF.

As regards this clone: This sample also contains other DNA sequences that code for the same CDR3. The rearrangement uses TRBV20-1 and TRBJ1-3; no clear D. Trimming took off 6 bases at V and 7 bases at J, with 10 bases between the two ends. Germline CDR1 DFQATT, CDR2 SNEGSKA (reference sequence). CDR3 size: 11 residues. The DNA of the CDR3 is TGCAGTGCGCGAGTCGGGAACACCATATATTTT. Amino acids: CSARVGNTIYF.

The genes are TRBV14 and TRBJ2-7; TRBD1 matches at 8 bases. The CDR3 is 14 residues long. CDR1 and CDR2 (germline): SGHDN, FVKESK. The trim removed 5 bases at V and 4 bases at J, leaving 7 bases unmatched. CDR3 residues: CASSASGTGYEQYF. The CDR3 region has the DNA TGTGCCAGCAGCGCCTCCGGGACAGGATACGAGCAGTACTTC.